The sequence of this TCR beta chain was determined in a study of cytomegalovirus exposure and HLA in healthy donors. Findings and caveats of the study: A later analysis revealed that TCR association rates differed between HLA loci, peaking at DRB1 and bottoming out at HLA-C. Many donors shared some public TCRs, even though most TCR sequences were rare.

This CDR3 comprises 15 residues. The germline CDR1 and CDR2 sequences are MNHNY and SVGAGI (reference sequence). V was pared by 0 bases and J by 5 bases, with 13 bases between. In its sample, this clone was seen a few times. The antigen remains unidentified. Primers included in the PCR were 60 Vbeta and 13 Jbeta primers. The method was immunoSEQ multiplex PCR; TCRdb's version includes in-frame clones alone and lacks a portion of them. Of 95,000 to 150,000 clones in the sample, over 75% were seen once. The donors were healthy bone marrow donors. The sequenced material came from PBMCs. This receptor was taken from a young man in good health and CMV-seropositive. The chain carries TRBV6-6 and TRBJ1-2, with D maybe TRBD1 (5 bases). CDR3: CASSYSGRVDYGYTF. The CDR3, as DNA: TGTGCCAGCAGTTACTCGGGCAGGGTGGATTATGGCTACACCTTC.